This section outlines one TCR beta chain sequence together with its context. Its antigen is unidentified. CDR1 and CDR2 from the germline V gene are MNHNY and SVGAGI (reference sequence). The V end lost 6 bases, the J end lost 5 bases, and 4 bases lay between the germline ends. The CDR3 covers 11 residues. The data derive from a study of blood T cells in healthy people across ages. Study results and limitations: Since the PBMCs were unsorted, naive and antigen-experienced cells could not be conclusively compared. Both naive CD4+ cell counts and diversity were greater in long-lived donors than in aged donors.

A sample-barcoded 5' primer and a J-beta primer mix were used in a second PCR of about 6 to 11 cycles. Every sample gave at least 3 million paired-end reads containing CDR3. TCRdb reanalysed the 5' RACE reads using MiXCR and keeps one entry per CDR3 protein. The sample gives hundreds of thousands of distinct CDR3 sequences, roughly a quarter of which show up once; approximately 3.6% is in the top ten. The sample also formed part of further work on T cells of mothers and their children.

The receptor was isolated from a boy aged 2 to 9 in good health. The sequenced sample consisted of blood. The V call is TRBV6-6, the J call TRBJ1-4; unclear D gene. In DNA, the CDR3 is TGTGCCAGCAGACAGAATGAAAAACTGTTTTTT. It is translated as CASRQNEKLFF.